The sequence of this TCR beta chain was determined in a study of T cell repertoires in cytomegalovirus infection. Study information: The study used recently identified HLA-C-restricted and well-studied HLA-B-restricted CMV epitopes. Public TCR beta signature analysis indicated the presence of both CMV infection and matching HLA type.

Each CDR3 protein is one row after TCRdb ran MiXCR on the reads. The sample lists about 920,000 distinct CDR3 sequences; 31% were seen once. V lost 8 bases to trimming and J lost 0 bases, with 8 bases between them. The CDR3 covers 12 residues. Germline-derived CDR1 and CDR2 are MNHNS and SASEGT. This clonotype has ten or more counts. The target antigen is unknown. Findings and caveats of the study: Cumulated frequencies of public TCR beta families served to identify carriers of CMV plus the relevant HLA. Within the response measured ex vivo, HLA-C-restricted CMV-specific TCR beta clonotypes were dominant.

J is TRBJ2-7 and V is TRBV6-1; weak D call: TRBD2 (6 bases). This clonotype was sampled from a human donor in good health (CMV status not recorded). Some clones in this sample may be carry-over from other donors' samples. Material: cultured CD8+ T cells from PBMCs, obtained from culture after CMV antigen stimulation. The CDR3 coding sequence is TGTGCCAGCCGGGGGAGCTCCTACGAGCAGTACGTC. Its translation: CASRGSSYEQYV.